These 7 T cell receptor beta chains were all obtained from the same sample, sequenced in a study of OX40 agonist ivuxolimab in advanced cancers. The method was immunoSEQ multiplex PCR; TCRdb's version includes in-frame clones alone and lacks a portion of them. In the table there are over 45,000 clones, around 86% of which are singletons. Sample: CD4+ or CD8+ T cells sorted from blood, taken in a trial of the OX40 agonist ivuxolimab. The receptors were sampled from an adult with an advanced solid tumor such as melanoma, head and neck, liver or kidney cancer.

The V and J genes are TRBV19 and TRBJ2-1; 10 bases are a match to TRBD2. The CDR3 contains 16 residues. Germline CDR1 reads LNHDA; CDR2 reads SQIVND (reference sequence). Losses at the gene ends were 2 bases for V and 2 bases for J; bases not matched to a gene: 3. CDR3 DNA sequence: TGTGCCAGTAGTATAATAGCGGGAGGCGCCTACAATGAGCAGTTCTTC. Residues: CASSIIAGGAYNEQFF.

The chain carries TRBV10-3 and TRBJ2-7; TRBD2 might be the D (7 bases). Trimming shortened V by 2 bases and J by 6 bases, and 8 bases separated the two germline ends. This CDR3 comprises 12 residues. Per germline, CDR1 ENHRY and CDR2 SYGVKD. The CDR3 spells CAISERGGEQYF. The CDR3 DNA reads TGTGCCATCAGTGAGAGGGGGGGCGAGCAGTACTTC.

The gene calls are TRBV6-5 and TRBJ1-2; no clear D gene. Trimming cost V 5 bases and J 8 bases, with 12 bases left between them. CDR3 length equals 12 residues. Germline V gives CDR1 MNHEY, CDR2 SVGAGI. Written as DNA, the CDR3 is TGTGCCAGCAGTCAGATCGGGAACGGCTACACCTTC. It is translated as CASSQIGNGYTF.

V is TRBV19 and J is TRBJ2-6; 7 bases map to TRBD2. After removal of 10 bases from V and 2 bases from J, the junction contained 5 bases not matched to a gene. The CDR3 totals 14 residues. Germline CDR1 and CDR2: LNHDA and SQIVND (reference sequence). The CDR3 DNA follows: TGTGCCACTAGCGGCAGCCCTGGGGCCAACGTCCTGACTTTC. This gives the protein CATSGSPGANVLTF.

This chain joins TRBV27 and TRBJ1-5; D not certain. Per germline, CDR1 MNHEY and CDR2 SMNVEV (reference sequence). CDR3 size: 13 residues. Trimming stripped 1 base from V and 2 bases from J, with 3 bases between. The CDR3 spells CASSLWGNQPQHF. The CDR3 region has the DNA TGTGCCAGCAGTTTATGGGGCAATCAGCCCCAGCATTTT.

The rearrangement links TRBV7-2 to TRBJ1-5, with D hard to call. This CDR3 has 12 residues. From germline, CDR1 is SGHTA and CDR2 FQGNSA. The V end was cut by 5 bases, the J end by 1 base, with 3 bases between. CDR3 bases: TGTGCCAGCAGCAAAAGCAATCAGCCCCAGCATTTT. Translating it yields CASSKSNQPQHF. The whole variable domain, remainder taken from reference TRBV7-2 and TRBJ1-5, is GAGVSQSPSNKVTEKGKDVELRCDPISGHTALYWYRQSLGQGLEFLIYFQGNSAPDKSGLPSDRFSAERTGGSVSTLTIQRTQQEDSAVYLCASSKSNQPQHFGDGTRLSIL.

The rearrangement links TRBV18 to TRBJ2-3; 7 bases fit TRBD1. The CDR3 sequence is 15 residues long. V was clipped by 3 bases and J by 1 base; unmatched bases: 4. Per the germline V gene, CDR1 is KGHSH and CDR2 is LQKENI. This chain's CDR3 is CASSPSTGGTDTQYF. The CDR3 bases are TGTGCCAGCTCACCCAGCACAGGGGGCACAGATACGCAGTATTTT. Full variable domain (missing parts from reference TRBV18 and TRBJ2-3): NAGVMQNPRHLVRRRGQEARLRCSPMKGHSHVYWYRQLPEEGLKFMVYLQKENIIDESGMPKERFSAEFPKEGPSILRIQQVVRGDSAAYFCASSPSTGGTDTQYFGPGTRLTVL.